The 5 T cell receptor beta chains below were found in one sample sequenced in a study of blood T cell repertoires in COVID-19 (dated by TCRdb to about 2020). The method was the immunoSEQ multiplex PCR assay. Entries here come from immuneACCESS through TCRdb and include only in-frame sequences with V and J called. Some clones fail to appear in such tables; in the studies checked, an unresolved V gene covers under half of the shortfall, and the cause of the remainder is unknown. This sample lists 220,000 or so clones; about 86% were detected once. Of the sample, around 3.1% falls within the top ten clones. The sequenced sample consisted of peripheral blood. These receptors were taken from a woman between 25 and 40 years old who had recovered from COVID-19.

The chain joins TRBV18 to TRBJ2-7; 8 positions agree with TRBD2. Trimming cost V 1 base and J 5 bases; bases outside gene matches: 10. Germline-derived CDR1 and CDR2 are KGHSH and LQKENI. The CDR3 consists of 16 residues. CDR3 residues: CASSPRGTGGGNEQYF. The CDR3, as DNA: TGTGCCAGCTCACCACGGGGAACGGGAGGGGGAAACGAGCAGTACTTC.

This clone has a single count. This sequence joins TRBV27 and TRBJ2-2; D unresolved. Germline V gene data show CDR1 as MNHEY and CDR2 as SMNVEV (reference sequence). The V and J ends lost 2 bases and 7 bases respectively, with 11 bases between them. The CDR3 loop spans 14 amino acids. The CDR3 region is CASSLGLAIGELFF. The CDR3 bases are TGTGCCAGCAGTTTAGGGCTCGCGATCGGGGAGCTGTTTTTT.

This sequence joins TRBV5-1 and TRBJ2-3; 7 bases map to TRBD1. Trimming took 4 bases from V and 4 from J; bases not matched to a gene: 6. The V gene's germline CDR1 is SGHRS and CDR2 YFSETQ. The CDR3 is made up of 14 amino acids. The CDR3 here is CASSLTGTADTQYF. The CDR3 region has the DNA TGCGCCAGCAGCCTGACAGGGACGGCAGATACGCAGTATTTT.

This chain links TRBV7-3 with TRBJ2-5, with D possibly TRBD2 on 5 matching bases. V lost 2 bases and J lost 9, with 19 bases in between. The CDR3 is 15 residues long. Germline assignment: CDR1 SGHTA and CDR2 FQGTGA. In nucleotides, the CDR3 is TGTGCCAGCAGCTTAGAGGGCAGAGACACTGGGGCCCAGTACTTC. Translated, it gives CASSLEGRDTGAQYF.

This rearrangement joins TRBV11-2 to TRBJ1-1; no firm D call. The V end was cut by 0 bases, the J end by 1 base, with 6 bases between. This CDR3 has 14 residues. Germline CDR1 SGHAT, CDR2 FQNNGV. The DNA for the CDR3 is TGTGCCAGCAGCTTAGAAATCCAGAACACTGAAGCTTTCTTT. It codes for CASSLEIQNTEAFF.